The 21 T cell receptor beta chains in this list originate from one sample, sequenced in a study of T cells expressing NK-cell markers. With the 5' RACE reads reprocessed, TCRdb shows one record per CDR3 protein and no DNA. The sample table includes 250,000 to 300,000 distinct CDR3 sequences. The sequencing input was blood T cells: a sorted CD56 or NKG2C T cell subset, CD4+ or CD8+ T cells, or bulk PBMC T cells (not recorded which). The receptors were sampled from a woman aged 18 to 75 in good health.

The chain employs TRBV29-1 and TRBJ2-7. Germline CDR1 is SQVTM and CDR2 is ANQGSEA. This CDR3 region has 12 residues. This chain's CDR3 is CSVEDTYYEQYF.

The chain combines TRBV27 with TRBJ2-7; TCRdb names TRBD1, which stays unverified in the absence of DNA. Germline CDR1 and CDR2: MNHEY and SMNVEV (reference sequence). CDR3 length equals 14 residues. The CDR3 here is CASREQGTRYEQYF.

The rearrangement links TRBV3-1 to TRBJ2-5; lacking DNA, the TRBD1 call made by TCRdb goes unchecked. CDR3 length equals 15 residues. The V gene's germline CDR1 is LGHDT and CDR2 YNNKEL (reference sequence). The CDR3 sequence: CASSQVPQGQETQYF.

The chain joins TRBV7-2 to TRBJ2-5; TCRdb proposes TRBD1, but this gene call is untestable without DNA. The CDR3 spans 14 residues. CDR1 SGHTA and CDR2 FQGNSA come from the germline V gene. The CDR3 loop is CASSRDRVGETKYF. Supplemented by reference TRBV7-2 and TRBJ2-5, the full variable domain reads GAGVSQSPSNKVTEKGKDVELRCDPISGHTALYWYRQSLGQGLEFLIYFQGNSAPDKSGLPSDRFSAERTGGSVSTLTIQRTQQEDSAVYLCASSRDRVGETKYFGPGTRLLVL.

This chain uses TRBV18 with TRBJ2-5. In germline, CDR1 is KGHSH, CDR2 LQKENI. The CDR3 totals 14 residues. The CDR3 spells CASSPLGLQETQYF.

This rearrangement joins TRBV18 to TRBJ2-1; the D call of TRBD2 rests on TCRdb alone, since no DNA is present to check it. This CDR3 contains 17 residues. Germline lookup yields CDR1 KGHSH and CDR2 LQKENI. The CDR3 region is CASSPVGPFIGNNEQFF.

The chain carries TRBV20-1 and TRBJ2-1; checking the TCRdb D call of TRBD2 is not possible without DNA. Germline assignment: CDR1 DFQATT and CDR2 SNEGSKA (reference sequence). CDR3 length equals 17 residues. Here the CDR3 reads CSALGLAGGPSYNEQFF.

The V and J genes are TRBV30 and TRBJ1-2; the D gene TCRdb calls, TRBD1, cannot be checked with no DNA. The CDR3 is 14 amino acids. The germline V gene has CDR1 GTSNPN and CDR2 SVGIG (reference sequence). CDR3 protein: CAWSGRTGLYGYTF.

The chain recombines TRBV3-1 with TRBJ1-3. CDR1 is LGHDT and CDR2 is YNNKEL in the germline V gene (reference sequence). The CDR3 sequence is 13 residues long. CDR3 protein: CASSQLGGNTIYF.

The J gene is TRBJ2-5, the V gene TRBV20-1; no DNA is available, so the TRBD1 call from TCRdb remains unchecked. Germline CDR1 and CDR2: DFQATT and SNEGSKA (reference sequence). The CDR3 has 13 amino acids. CDR3: CSAPQGPGWTQYF.

The CDR3 is CSAPGQITEAFF. The chain carries TRBV20-1 and TRBJ1-1; with no DNA, the TCRdb D assignment of TRBD1 cannot be verified. CDR1 and CDR2 from the germline V gene are DFQATT and SNEGSKA (reference sequence). This CDR3 has 12 residues.

The chain employs TRBV10-3 and TRBJ1-1; TCRdb designates TRBD1, a call that cannot be tested without DNA. CDR3 size: 13 residues. The V gene's germline CDR1 is ENHRY and CDR2 SYGVKD. The CDR3 is CAIREGADTEAFF.

The chain employs TRBV6-5 and TRBJ2-7. CDR3 length: 14 residues. Germline V gives CDR1 MNHEY, CDR2 SVGAGI. The chain's CDR3 is CASSYGGTTSEQYF.

The V call is TRBV20-1, the J call TRBJ2-7; TCRdb lists TRBD2, though no DNA is available to test this call. CDR3 size: 15 residues. Per the germline V gene, CDR1 is DFQATT and CDR2 is SNEGSKA (reference sequence). Here the CDR3 reads CSARGTSVRVYEQYF.

The chain has TRBV7-2 and TRBJ2-1; as DNA is missing, the TRBD2 call by TCRdb cannot be tested. CDR1 is SGHTA and CDR2 is FQGNSA in the germline V gene. The CDR3 runs to 14 residues. CDR3 residues: CASGLAGGFNEQFF.

The V gene is TRBV6-1, the J gene TRBJ1-3. This CDR3 is 14 amino acids long. Per germline, CDR1 MNHNS and CDR2 SASEGT. The CDR3 reads CASRGGGSANTIYF.

V gene TRBV20-1 combines with J gene TRBJ2-1; TCRdb's assignment of TRBD1 cannot be checked, as there is no DNA. This CDR3 spans 15 amino acids. Looked up from germline, CDR1 is DFQATT and CDR2 is SNEGSKA (reference sequence). CDR3 in amino acids: CSARPGTGSYNEQFF.

The chain couples TRBV6-4 to TRBJ2-1; as DNA is missing, the TRBD2 call by TCRdb cannot be tested. The germline V gene has CDR1 MRHNA and CDR2 SNTAGT. The CDR3 runs to 15 residues. The CDR3 sequence is CASSDSLAPYNEQFF.

The V gene is TRBV11-2, the J gene TRBJ1-5; without DNA, the TCRdb call of TRBD1 cannot be checked. From germline, CDR1 is SGHAT and CDR2 FQNNGV. The CDR3 loop spans 14 amino acids. CDR3 amino acids: CASSTNRADQPQHF.

The chain joins TRBV5-1 to TRBJ2-3; lacking DNA, the TRBD2 call made by TCRdb goes unchecked. Germline lookup yields CDR1 SGHRS and CDR2 YFSETQ. The CDR3 runs to 14 residues. CDR3: CASRRSGFTDTQYF.

The chain has TRBV6-4 and TRBJ2-5. The germline gives CDR1 MRHNA, CDR2 SNTAGT. CDR3 length: 14 amino acids. The CDR3 loop reads CASSRQCWWETQYF.